Listed here is a single T cell receptor (beta chain). What it binds is unknown. V lost 2 bases and J 8 bases, leaving 9 bases between the germline ends. Germline values: CDR1 MDHEN, CDR2 SYDVKM. The CDR3 has 13 residues. Primers included in the PCR were 60 Vbeta and 13 Jbeta primers. Only in-frame clones appear in the TCRdb table, and some are missing; sequencing was by immunoSEQ multiplex PCR. The sample gives 100,000 to 150,000 clones, around 70% of which show up once; about 7.3% is in the top ten. This entry is derived from a study of cytomegalovirus exposure and HLA in healthy donors. Whole-study results and caveats: An analysis was carried out later, and it reportedly showed fewer N-insertions in an Asian-associated ancestry cluster than the roughly 700-donor mean.

Healthy bone marrow donors made up the cohort. Nominally healthy donors provided the samples, though records likely missed some immune exposures. The rearrangement joins TRBV28 to TRBJ1-4, with D hard to call. The sequence was collected from a male donor in good health and CMV-seronegative. The specimen sequenced was PBMCs. DNA of the CDR3: TGTGCCAGCAGTTTACGGGTCTCCGAAAAACTGTTTTTT. Its protein is CASSLRVSEKLFF.